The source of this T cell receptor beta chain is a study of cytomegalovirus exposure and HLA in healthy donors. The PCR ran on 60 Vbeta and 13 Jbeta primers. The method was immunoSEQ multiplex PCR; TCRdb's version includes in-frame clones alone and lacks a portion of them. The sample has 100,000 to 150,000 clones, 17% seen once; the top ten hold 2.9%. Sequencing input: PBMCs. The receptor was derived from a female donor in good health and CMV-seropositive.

The CDR3 region is CASWGQGEYNQPQHF. CDR3 sequence (DNA): TGTGCCAGCTGGGGACAGGGGGAATACAATCAGCCCCAGCATTTT. The V and J genes are TRBV19 and TRBJ1-5, with 11 bases identical to TRBD1. Germline-derived CDR1 and CDR2 are LNHDA and SQIVND (reference sequence). Trimming took 9 bases from V and 3 from J; bases not matched to a gene: 7. CDR3 length: 15 amino acids.